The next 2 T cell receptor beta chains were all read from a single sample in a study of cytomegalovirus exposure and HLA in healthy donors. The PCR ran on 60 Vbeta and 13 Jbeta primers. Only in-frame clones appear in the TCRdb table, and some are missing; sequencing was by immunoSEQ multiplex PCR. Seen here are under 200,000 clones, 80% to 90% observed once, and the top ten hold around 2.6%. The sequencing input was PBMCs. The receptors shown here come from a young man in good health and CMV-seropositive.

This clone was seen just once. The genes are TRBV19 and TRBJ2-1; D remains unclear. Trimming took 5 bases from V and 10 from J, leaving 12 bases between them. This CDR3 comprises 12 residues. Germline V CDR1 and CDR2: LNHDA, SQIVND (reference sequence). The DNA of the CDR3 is TGTGCCAGTAGTCAGGCCAGTATCGAGCAGTTCTTC. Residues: CASSQASIEQFF.

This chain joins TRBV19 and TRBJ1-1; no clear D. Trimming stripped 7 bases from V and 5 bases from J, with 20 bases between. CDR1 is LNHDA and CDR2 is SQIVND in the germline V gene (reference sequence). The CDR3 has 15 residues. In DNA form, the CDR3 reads TGTGCCAGTAACAATGGGGAGTTAGATTGGACTGAAGCTTTCTTT. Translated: CASNNGELDWTEAFF.